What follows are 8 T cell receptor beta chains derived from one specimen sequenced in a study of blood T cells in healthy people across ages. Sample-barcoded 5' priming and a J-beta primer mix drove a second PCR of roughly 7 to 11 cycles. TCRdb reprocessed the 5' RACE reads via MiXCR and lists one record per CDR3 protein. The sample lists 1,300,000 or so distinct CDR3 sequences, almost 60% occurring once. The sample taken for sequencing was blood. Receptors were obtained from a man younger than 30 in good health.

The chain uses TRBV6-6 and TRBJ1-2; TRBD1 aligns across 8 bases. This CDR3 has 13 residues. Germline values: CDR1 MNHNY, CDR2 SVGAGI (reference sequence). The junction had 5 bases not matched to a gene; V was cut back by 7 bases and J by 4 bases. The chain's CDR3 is CASTIGQGYGYTF. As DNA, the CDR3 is TGTGCCAGCACCATTGGACAGGGCTATGGCTACACCTTC.

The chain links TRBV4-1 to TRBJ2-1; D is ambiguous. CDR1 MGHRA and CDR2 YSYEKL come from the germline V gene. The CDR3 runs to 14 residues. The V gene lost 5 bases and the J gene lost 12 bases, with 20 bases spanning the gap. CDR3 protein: CASSSPLLRSRQFF. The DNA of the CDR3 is TGCGCCAGCAGCAGCCCGTTACTGCGTTCGAGGCAGTTCTTC.

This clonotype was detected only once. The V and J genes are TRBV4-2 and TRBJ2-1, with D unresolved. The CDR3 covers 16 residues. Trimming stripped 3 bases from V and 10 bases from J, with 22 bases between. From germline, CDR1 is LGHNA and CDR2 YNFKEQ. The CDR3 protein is CASSQASGPLFGEQFF. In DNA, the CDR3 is TGTGCCAGCAGCCAGGCCTCCGGGCCCCTATTCGGCGAGCAGTTCTTC.

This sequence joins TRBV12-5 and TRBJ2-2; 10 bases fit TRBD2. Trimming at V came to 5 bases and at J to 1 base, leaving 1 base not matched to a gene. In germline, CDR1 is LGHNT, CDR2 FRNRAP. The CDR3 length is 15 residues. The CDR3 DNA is TGTGCTAGTGGTGGACTAGCGGTGAACACCGGGGAGCTGTTTTTT. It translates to CASGGLAVNTGELFF.

CDR3 nucleotide sequence: TGTGCCAGCAGGGGACAGGTTCGTGGCGAGCAGTACTTC. It yields the protein CASRGQVRGEQYF. The chain carries TRBV6-2 or TRBV6-3 and TRBJ2-7, with 8 bases aligning to TRBD1. Per germline, CDR1 MNHEY and CDR2 SVGEGT. The V and J ends lost 6 bases and 6 bases, in that order; junction bases with no gene match: 7. This CDR3 spans 13 amino acids.

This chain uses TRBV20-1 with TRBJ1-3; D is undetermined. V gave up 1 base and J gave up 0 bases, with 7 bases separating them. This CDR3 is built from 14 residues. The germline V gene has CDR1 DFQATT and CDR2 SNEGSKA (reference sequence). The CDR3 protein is CSARVRDSGNTIYF. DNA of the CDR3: TGCAGTGCTAGAGTTAGGGACTCTGGAAACACCATATATTTT.

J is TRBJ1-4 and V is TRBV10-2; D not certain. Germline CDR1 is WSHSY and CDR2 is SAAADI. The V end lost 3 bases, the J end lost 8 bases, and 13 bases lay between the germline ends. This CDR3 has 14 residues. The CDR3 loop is CASSEVRVGEKLFF. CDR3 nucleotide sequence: TGCGCCAGCAGTGAAGTGAGGGTGGGGGAAAAACTGTTTTTT.

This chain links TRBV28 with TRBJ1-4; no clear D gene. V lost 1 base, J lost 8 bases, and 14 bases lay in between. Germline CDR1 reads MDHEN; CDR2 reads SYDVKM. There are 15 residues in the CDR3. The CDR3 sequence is CASSLSGSPGEKLFF. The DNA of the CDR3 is TGTGCCAGCAGTTTATCGGGGTCGCCGGGGGAAAAACTGTTTTTT.